The entry below describes one T cell receptor (beta chain). Its antigen is unknown. CDR3 size: 17 residues. Germline CDR1 is SEHNR and CDR2 is FQNEAQ (reference sequence). This sample was taken from a study of shared clonotypes between healthy human individuals. Study outcomes and limitations: A generally larger estimated richness was seen in naive subsets than in memory subsets. Around 4.7% of naive CD4 clonotypes were shared across several donors. Relative to clonotypes present in all four donors, those not shared had lower generation probabilities.

The method was immunoSEQ multiplex PCR; TCRdb's version includes in-frame clones alone and lacks a portion of them. The table has roughly 500,000 clones, 96% seen once. Sequencing was carried out using naive CD4+ T cells sorted from blood. The subset: CD45RA+ positively selected. This TCR came from a woman aged 30 to 39 in good health. The chain joins TRBV7-9 to TRBJ2-5, with D perhaps TRBD2 (5 bases). The better agreement between TRBJ2-7 and the DNA end casts doubt on the J call. CDR3 sequence: CASSLASTSTIAYEQYF. In DNA, the CDR3 is TGTGCCAGCAGCTTAGCATCGACGTCGACTATAGCCTACGAGCAGTACTTC.